The 25 T cell receptor beta chains given below trace back to one sample, sequenced in a study of T-cell memory formation after mild COVID-19. One entry per CDR3 protein results from TCRdb running MiXCR on the 5' RACE reads. Of around 300,000 distinct CDR3 sequences in the sample, roughly an eighth are singletons; the top ten hold about 24%. Sequenced material: PBMCs or a T cell subset sorted from them (not recorded which). These receptors all come from a man between 18 and 35 years old who had mild COVID-19 (a few samples of this study predate the infection). Cell type and time point are not known.

This clonotype was seen ten or more times. The gene calls are TRBV20-1 and TRBJ1-3, with D perhaps TRBD1 (5 bases). The germline CDR1 and CDR2 sequences are DFQATT and SNEGSKA (reference sequence). The CDR3 spans 15 residues. Trimming left V 0 bases short and J 1 base short, with 10 bases between. CDR3 sequence reads: CSARDPQGSGNTIYF. The CDR3 nucleotides read TGCAGTGCTAGAGATCCTCAGGGATCTGGAAACACCATATATTTT.

This clonotype occurred a few times. The V call is TRBV7-4, the J call TRBJ1-1; D is undetermined. Per the germline V gene, CDR1 is SGHVT and CDR2 is SQSDAQ. V lost 5 bases and J lost 4, with 20 bases in between. The CDR3 is made up of 16 amino acids. The CDR3 DNA sequence: TGTGCCAGCAGCGAGTTAAAAACCCCGGCACCCACTGAAGCTTTCTTT. It codes for CASSELKTPAPTEAFF.

The chain links TRBV5-4 to TRBJ2-3, with TRBD1 identical over 7 bases. Germline CDR1 reads SGHNT; CDR2 reads YYREEE (reference sequence). CDR3 length equals 14 residues. V gave up 5 bases and J gave up 2 bases; unmatched junction bases: 5. DNA of the CDR3: TGTGCCAGCAGGGCAGGGGGTGACACAGATACGCAGTATTTT. This gives the protein CASRAGGDTDTQYF. The full variable domain, in which reference TRBV5-4 and TRBJ2-3 provide the parts outside the CDR3, is ETGVTQSPTHLIKTRGQQVTLRCSSQSGHNTVSWYQQALGQGPQFIFQYYREEENGRGNFPPRFSGLQFPNYSSELNVNALELDDSALYLCASRAGGDTDTQYFGPGTRLTVL.

This clonotype has just a few counts. The chain uses TRBV4-3 and TRBJ1-5; no clear D. This CDR3 spans 15 amino acids. Trimming stripped 4 bases from V and 1 base from J, with 11 bases between. CDR1 is LGHNA, CDR2 YSLEER, per germline. The chain's CDR3 is CASSREWESNQPQHF. In DNA, the CDR3 is TGCGCCAGCAGCCGCGAGTGGGAGAGCAATCAGCCCCAGCATTTT.

This clonotype was observed a few times. This chain joins TRBV6-2 or TRBV6-3 and TRBJ2-1; TRBD1 matches 7 bases. V lost 6 bases and J lost 8; bases outside the gene matches: 4. The CDR3 has 12 residues. Germline V gene lookup returns CDR1 MNHEY and CDR2 SVGEGT. The CDR3 bases are TGTGCCAGCAGGGGAACAGGGGATGAGCAGTTCTTC. Translating it yields CASRGTGDEQFF.

This clonotype was seen a few times. CDR3 sequence (DNA): TGCGCCAGCAGCTCCGGGACAGTTCAAGAGACCCAGTACTTC. It codes for CASSSGTVQETQYF. This chain uses TRBV5-1 with TRBJ2-5; 7 nucleotides match TRBD1. The germline V gene encodes CDR1 SGHRS and CDR2 YFSETQ. This CDR3 region has 14 residues. V lost 3 bases, J lost 2 bases, and 4 bases stayed unmatched.

This clonotype was seen only a few times. V usage is TRBV28 and J usage is TRBJ2-2; 8 bases align to TRBD1. The germline V gene encodes CDR1 MDHEN and CDR2 SYDVKM. There are 16 residues in the CDR3. Germline trimming cut 2 bases from V and 4 bases from J; bases unmatched to any gene: 6. The CDR3 region is CASSLDRGKFTGELFF. The CDR3 nucleotides read TGTGCCAGCAGTTTAGACAGGGGAAAGTTCACCGGGGAGCTGTTTTTT.

The chain has TRBV5-1 and TRBJ1-2; D is perhaps TRBD1 (5 bases). Germline CDR1 SGHRS, CDR2 YFSETQ. The CDR3 spans 13 residues. The V gene lost 4 bases and the J gene lost 8 bases, with 15 bases spanning the gap. Written as DNA, the CDR3 is TGCGCCAGCAGCCCTGAGGGGCGAGGGGGCTACACCTTC. It is translated as CASSPEGRGGYTF.

The sample holds a few counts of this clonotype. V usage is TRBV7-9 and J usage is TRBJ2-7, with D unresolved. The germline CDR1 and CDR2 sequences are SEHNR and FQNEAQ (reference sequence). Trimming took off 1 base at V and 9 bases at J, with 13 bases between the two ends. This CDR3 spans 13 amino acids. CDR3 coding DNA: TGTGCCAGCAGCTTAGGAACTCAGACACGGCAGTACTTC. Protein product: CASSLGTQTRQYF.

The CDR3 reads CASSTPRESYEQYV. In nucleotides, the CDR3 is TGTGCCAGCAGTACTCCCAGGGAATCCTACGAGCAGTACGTC. V usage is TRBV28 and J usage is TRBJ2-7; tentative D call: TRBD1 (5 bases). The CDR3 contains 14 residues. Trimming removed 5 bases at V and 1 base at J, with 12 bases between. Germline V gene sequence: CDR1 MDHEN, CDR2 SYDVKM.

This clonotype occurred many times. J is TRBJ2-2 and V is TRBV6-4, with D unresolved. V lost 4 bases, J lost 3 bases, and 3 bases lay in between. This CDR3 region has 12 residues. Germline-derived CDR1 and CDR2 are MRHNA and SNTAGT. CDR3 amino acids: CASSGDTGELFF. The DNA of the CDR3 is TGTGCCAGCAGTGGGGACACCGGGGAGCTGTTTTTT.

Ten or more counts support this clonotype. This rearrangement joins TRBV5-1 to TRBJ2-3; 12 positions match TRBD2. The length of the CDR3 is 17 residues. Germline trimming cut 1 base from V and 4 bases from J; bases unmatched to any gene: 7. The germline V gene encodes CDR1 SGHRS and CDR2 YFSETQ. The CDR3 here is CASSLQPSGGAPDTQYF. In nucleotides, the CDR3 is TGCGCCAGCAGCTTGCAACCTAGCGGGGGGGCCCCAGATACGCAGTATTTT.

A few counts support this clonotype. The V call is TRBV3-1, the J call TRBJ2-2; no firm D call. V was trimmed by 5 bases and J by 6 bases, leaving 10 bases between them. The CDR3 is made up of 13 amino acids. The germline V gene encodes CDR1 LGHDT and CDR2 YNNKEL (reference sequence). The CDR3 is CASSAFIAGELFF. CDR3 DNA: TGTGCCAGCAGCGCTTTTATCGCCGGGGAGCTGTTTTTT.

Only a few counts were recorded for this clonotype. The chain combines TRBV11-2 with TRBJ2-5; TRBD1 matches 7 bases. Germline V gene data show CDR1 as SGHAT and CDR2 as FQNNGV. Unmatched junction bases numbered 4, after V lost 3 bases and J lost 3 bases. The CDR3 runs to 14 residues. The CDR3 is CASSFRDSEETQYF. DNA of the CDR3: TGTGCCAGCAGCTTCCGGGACAGTGAAGAGACCCAGTACTTC.

The rearrangement links TRBV5-6 to TRBJ2-5; 14 bases are a match to TRBD2. CDR1 is SGHDT and CDR2 is YYEEEE in the germline V gene. J lost 1 base, V lost 4 bases, and 6 bases had no gene match. The CDR3 length is 17 residues. CDR3 sequence: CASSPGLAGGTQETQYF. The CDR3 DNA is TGTGCCAGCAGCCCTGGACTAGCGGGGGGCACCCAAGAGACCCAGTACTTC.

This clonotype occurred a few times. The chain couples TRBV6-5 to TRBJ2-3, with D possibly TRBD2 on 5 matching bases. The CDR3 sequence is 15 residues long. CDR1 and CDR2 (germline): MNHEY, SVGAGI. With 0 bases removed from V and 7 bases from J, the gap between germline ends came to 14 bases. The CDR3 loop is CASSYSVGLAYTQYF. CDR3 nucleotides: TGTGCCAGCAGTTACTCTGTAGGCCTAGCTTATACGCAGTATTTT.

This clonotype appeared a few times. The chain links TRBV4-1 to TRBJ2-7; D possibly uses TRBD1 or TRBD2 (7 bases each). Germline lookup yields CDR1 MGHRA and CDR2 YSYEKL. The CDR3 sequence is 16 residues long. V lost 4 bases, J lost 3 bases, and 19 bases lay in between. Here the CDR3 reads CASSPVQGGLGYEQYF. The CDR3, as DNA: TGCGCCAGCAGCCCCGTCCAGGGGGGGCTAGGCTACGAGCAGTACTTC.

V usage is TRBV14 and J usage is TRBJ2-5; maybe TRBD2 (5 bases). The length of the CDR3 is 14 residues. Germline V gene lookup returns CDR1 SGHDN and CDR2 FVKESK. The V and J ends lost 4 bases and 5 bases respectively, with 14 bases between them. The CDR3 bases are TGTGCCAGCAGCCGGAACGGGATTCGCGAGACCCAGTACTTC. The encoded protein is CASSRNGIRETQYF.

This rearrangement joins TRBV4-3 to TRBJ1-1; a weak D match, TRBD1 (5 bases). V lost 0 bases and J 1 base, leaving 15 bases between the germline ends. Germline V lookup: CDR1 LGHNA, CDR2 YSLEER. CDR3 length: 17 residues. CDR3 loop: CASSQDLPGTGNTEAFF. The CDR3 region has the DNA TGCGCCAGCAGCCAAGATCTCCCCGGGACGGGGAACACTGAAGCTTTCTTT.

There are a few counts of this clonotype. V is TRBV12-3 or TRBV12-4 and J is TRBJ2-4, with D tentatively TRBD2 (6 bases). The germline V and J ends were trimmed by 4 bases and 9 bases, with 13 bases remaining between them. The CDR3 spans 13 residues. The CDR3 region has the DNA TGTGCCAGCAGTTGGAGAAGGGAGGTCATTCAGTACTTC. It encodes CASSWRREVIQYF.

This clonotype has more than one count but fewer than ten. The chain combines TRBV7-9 with TRBJ2-1, with D tentatively TRBD2 (5 bases). V gave up 7 bases and J gave up 7 bases, with 8 bases separating them. This CDR3 has 11 residues. CDR1 is SEHNR and CDR2 is FQNEAQ in the germline V gene (reference sequence). The CDR3 region has the DNA TGTGCCAGCACACCGGGGAATGAGCAGTTCTTC. It is translated as CASTPGNEQFF.

The chain has TRBV14 and TRBJ2-3; D uncertain. The length of the CDR3 is 18 residues. Trimming left V 2 bases short and J 2 bases short, with 20 bases between. Germline lookup yields CDR1 SGHDN and CDR2 FVKESK. As DNA, the CDR3 is TGTGCCAGCAGCCAACAGGTCGGCCCGTTTTCGTCCACAGATACGCAGTATTTT. Protein product: CASSQQVGPFSSTDTQYF.

This clonotype was found many times. This chain joins TRBV24-1 and TRBJ2-3, with 11 bases lining up with TRBD2. Germline V CDR1 and CDR2: KGHDR, SFDVKD. The V segment lost 3 bases and the J segment 4 bases; nucleotides outside the gene matches: 5. This CDR3 contains 16 residues. The CDR3: CATSDGTSGLADTQYF. CDR3 bases: TGTGCCACCAGTGATGGGACTAGCGGATTGGCAGATACGCAGTATTTT.

The sample holds many counts of this clonotype. V gene TRBV2 combines with J gene TRBJ2-5, with a possible D match to TRBD2 (6 bases). The CDR3 is made up of 14 amino acids. CDR1 is SNHLY, CDR2 FYNNEI, per germline. V was shortened by 2 bases and J by 5 bases, with 12 bases between the two germline ends. CDR3 DNA: TGTGCCAGCAGTGAAAGGAGGGAGCGGGAGACCCAGTACTTC. This encodes CASSERRERETQYF.

This clonotype has at least ten counts. The chain is built from TRBV7-9 and TRBJ2-6; D is unresolved. Trimming stripped 2 bases from V and 4 bases from J, with 12 bases between. This CDR3 has 16 residues. The germline CDR1 and CDR2 sequences are SEHNR and FQNEAQ (reference sequence). The CDR3 reads CASSLSRTSGANVLTF. Written as DNA, the CDR3 is TGTGCCAGCAGCTTATCAAGAACATCAGGGGCCAACGTCCTGACTTTC.